This T cell receptor beta chain was sequenced in a study of CD8 T cells in Susac syndrome. CDR3 size: 15 residues. CDR1 and CDR2 from the germline V gene are SGDLS and YYNGEE. Between the trimmed V and J ends, which lost 2 bases and 3 bases, there was a span of 14 bases. Reverse transcription of about 0.45 to 1 ug RNA used random hexamers. TCRdb used MiXCR to reprocess the immunoSEQ multiplex PCR reads, holding one entry per CDR3 protein. The table has 200,000 to 250,000 distinct CDR3 sequences, 95% seen once. The chain recombines TRBV9 with TRBJ1-1, with D hard to call. The TCR originated in a human donor with multiple sclerosis. Source material: CD4+ T cells from PBMCs. The CDR3 protein is CASSVPGDSYTEAFF. In nucleotides, the CDR3 is TGTGCCAGCAGCGTCCCGGGCGACTCTTACACTGAAGCTTTCTTT. Looking up the rest from reference TRBV9 and TRBJ1-1 gives the full variable domain: DSGVTQTPKHLITATGQRVTLRCSPRSGDLSVYWYQQSLDQGLQFLIQYYNGEERAKGNILERFSAQQFPDLHSELNLSSLELGDSALYFCASSVPGDSYTEAFFGQGTRLTVV.